These 2 T cell receptor beta chains share one sample of origin, sequenced in a study of cytomegalovirus exposure and HLA in healthy donors. The PCR ran on 60 Vbeta and 13 Jbeta primers. Sequencing used immunoSEQ multiplex PCR; TCRdb keeps in-frame clones, though not all of them. The sample shows 100,000 to 150,000 clones, over 60% of them seen only once. Sequenced material: PBMCs. These TCRs come from a woman in her fifties or sixties in good health and CMV-seronegative.

V is TRBV18 and J is TRBJ2-6; possibly TRBD2 for D (6 bases). V was shortened by 3 bases and J by 1 base, with 7 bases between the two germline ends. This CDR3 has 15 residues. Per the germline V gene, CDR1 is KGHSH and CDR2 is LQKENI. The CDR3 DNA reads as TGTGCCAGCTCACCCCGGGAGTCTGGGGCCAACGTCCTGACTTTC. Translation: CASSPRESGANVLTF.

This chain joins TRBV6-5 and TRBJ2-7; 7 nucleotides agree with TRBD2. Germline V lookup: CDR1 MNHEY, CDR2 SVGAGI. Trimming removed 0 bases from V and 11 bases from J; junction bases left unmatched: 16. CDR3 size: 16 residues. The CDR3 is CASSYSRRGGYPSEYF. The CDR3 DNA is TGTGCCAGCAGTTACTCCCGGCGGGGAGGGTACCCCTCCGAGTACTTC.